A selection of T cell receptor beta chains follows, all from one sample in a study of T cell responses to AZD1222 COVID-19 vaccine. Here immunoSEQ multiplex PCR was the method, and the copy in TCRdb shows in-frame clones only, minus some. The sample holds about 81,000 clones, approximately 86% seen once. The specimen was peripheral blood, collected 28 days after the second AZD1222 dose. The source is an adult who received the AZD1222 COVID-19 vaccine. The CDR3 runs from the conserved cysteine through the conserved F or W. The D gene is left open where the match is weak. Not every row has a clone size; where given, it reads once, few, many or a size class.

>.|14|TRBV7-8|TRBJ1-2|.
CASSLGQGLYGYTF
TGTGCCAGCAGCTTAGGGCAGGGGCTCTATGGCTACACCTTC
>.|15|TRBV30|TRBJ2-1|TRBD1
CAWATGTASYNEQFF
TGTGCCTGGGCGACCGGGACAGCCTCCTACAATGAGCAGTTCTTC
>once|13|TRBV7-2|TRBJ1-1|.
CASSSGQNTEAFF
TGTGCCAGCAGCTCGGGACAGAACACTGAAGCTTTCTTT
>.|14|TRBV21-1|TRBJ1-1|.
CASRGQGAGTEAFF
TGTGCCAGCAGAGGACAGGGGGCGGGCACTGAAGCTTTCTTT
>.|16|TRBV27|TRBJ2-2|.
CASSSGNSANTGELFF
TGTGCCAGCAGCTCCGGGAACAGCGCGAACACCGGGGAGCTGTTTTTT
>.|14|TRBV2|TRBJ1-5|.
CASSEASALGPQHF
TGTGCCAGCAGTGAAGCATCGGCTTTGGGGCCCCAGCATTTT
>.|13|TRBV9|TRBJ2-4|.
CASSVEGGNIQYF
TGTGCCAGCAGCGTAGAAGGAGGGAACATTCAGTACTTC
>.|14|TRBV27|TRBJ2-7|.
CASSSQDLPREQYF
TGTGCCAGCAGTTCGCAGGACCTCCCGAGGGAGCAGTACTTC
>.|16|TRBV11-3|TRBJ2-5|.
CASSSRETSTQETQYF
TGTGCCAGCAGCTCTCGAGAGACTTCTACCCAAGAGACCCAGTACTTC
>.|13|TRBV27|TRBJ2-7|TRBD1
CASSSRTGNEQYF
TGTGCCAGCAGTAGTAGGACAGGGAACGAGCAGTACTTC
>.|13|TRBV11-2|TRBJ2-7|.
CASSPTGPGSAYF
TGTGCCAGCAGCCCCACCGGACCAGGGAGTGCGTACTTC
>.|15|TRBV6-5|TRBJ2-3|TRBD1
CASRDRGRGTDTQYF
TGTGCCAGCAGAGACAGGGGACGGGGCACAGATACGCAGTATTTT
>few|15|TRBV6-5|TRBJ1-3|.
CASSYGTDSGNTIYF
TGTGCCAGCAGTTACGGCACCGACTCTGGAAACACCATATATTTT
>.|11|TRBV20-1|TRBJ1-5|.
CSAGGDQPQHF
TGCAGTGCCGGGGGGGATCAGCCCCAGCATTTT
>.|10|TRBV20-1|TRBJ2-5|TRBD1
CSARRDRENF
TGCAGTGCCAGACGGGACAGAGAGAACTTC
>.|14|TRBV6-6|TRBJ1-2|TRBD1
CASSYGQGNYGYTF
TGTGCCAGCAGTTACGGACAGGGGAACTATGGCTACACCTTC
>.|14|TRBV4-1|TRBJ2-7|TRBD1
CASSQPTGRYEQYF
TGCGCCAGCAGCCAACCGACAGGGCGCTACGAGCAGTACTTC
>.|18|TRBV5-6|TRBJ2-5|TRBD2
CASSFLLGLERGQETQYF
TGTGCCAGCAGCTTCTTGCTGGGACTGGAGCGGGGGCAAGAGACCCAGTACTTC
>.|14|TRBV30|TRBJ1-1|.
CAWKMTARDTEAFF
TGTGCCTGGAAAATGACCGCAAGGGACACTGAAGCTTTCTTT
>.|14|TRBV28|TRBJ2-3|.
CASSLSGGLAMGYF
TGTGCCAGCAGTTTAAGCGGCGGATTGGCTATGGGGTATTTT
>.|15|TRBV5-1|TRBJ2-5|.
CASSHQRTRGETQYF
TGCGCCAGCAGCCACCAACGGACACGAGGGGAGACCCAGTACTTC
>.|13|TRBV19|TRBJ2-5|.
CASSPRGTETQYF
TGTGCCAGTAGCCCCAGGGGTACCGAGACCCAGTACTTC
>.|16|TRBV7-3|TRBJ2-2|.
CASSLMGSTNTGELFF
TGTGCCAGCAGCTTAATGGGCAGCACGAACACCGGGGAGCTGTTTTTT
>.|12|TRBV27|TRBJ2-7|.
CASGEAAYEQYF
TGTGCCAGCGGGGAGGCTGCCTACGAGCAGTACTTC
>.|14|TRBV7-2|TRBJ1-2|.
CASSFPGREGGYTF
TGTGCCAGCAGCTTCCCCGGCAGGGAGGGTGGCTACACCTTC
>.|15|TRBV11-2|TRBJ2-3|TRBD2
CASSLAAGGTDTQYF
TGTGCCAGCAGCTTAGCAGCGGGGGGCACAGATACGCAGTATTTT
>.|17|TRBV7-9|TRBJ2-2|TRBD2
CASSFGTSGRVTGELFF
TGTGCCAGCAGCTTTGGGACTAGCGGGAGAGTCACCGGGGAGCTGTTTTTT
>.|13|TRBV12-5|TRBJ2-3|.
CASALRGADTQYF
TGTGCTAGTGCCCTCAGGGGGGCAGATACGCAGTATTTT
>.|14|TRBV6-5|TRBJ2-7|TRBD2
CASRTSGSSYEQYF
TGTGCCAGCCGAACTAGCGGGAGCTCCTACGAGCAGTACTTC
>once|16|TRBV27|TRBJ2-2|.
CASKQAGAALTGELFF
TGTGCCAGCAAACAAGCCGGGGCAGCCCTAACCGGGGAGCTGTTTTTT
>.|15|TRBV5-4|TRBJ2-2|.
CASSLKAEGTGELFF
TGTGCCAGCAGCTTGAAGGCAGAGGGCACCGGGGAGCTGTTTTTT
>.|15|TRBV10-1|TRBJ2-7|TRBD2
CASSSSGTPPYEQYF
TGCGCCAGCAGCTCTAGCGGGACTCCTCCCTACGAGCAGTACTTC
>.|17|TRBV3-1/TRBV3-2|TRBJ2-3|TRBD2
CASSQDSAGGGSDTQYF
TGTGCCAGCAGCCAAGATTCGGCCGGCGGGGGGTCAGATACGCAGTATTTT
>.|12|TRBV5-1|TRBJ1-2|TRBD1
CASSAQGAGYTF
TGCGCCAGCAGCGCACAGGGGGCCGGCTACACCTTC
>.|15|TRBV6-5|TRBJ2-7|TRBD2
CASRPGGGLSYEQYF
TGTGCCAGCAGGCCGGGAGGCGGGCTCTCCTACGAGCAGTACTTC
>.|16|TRBV11-3|TRBJ2-5|TRBD1
CASSPLSGQGVETQYF
TGTGCCAGCAGTCCACTGAGTGGACAGGGGGTAGAGACCCAGTACTTC
>.|13|TRBV28|TRBJ2-3|TRBD2
CASSLSGGDTQYF
TGTGCCAGCAGTTTGAGCGGGGGCGATACGCAGTATTTT
>.|15|TRBV6-6|TRBJ1-5|.
CASRSEVGNYQPQHF
TGTGCCAGCAGGTCAGAAGTGGGGAACTATCAGCCCCAGCATTTT
>few|14|TRBV19|TRBJ2-2|.
CAAKGGYGTGELFF
TGTGCCGCAAAAGGAGGGTACGGCACCGGGGAGCTGTTTTTT
>.|14|TRBV7-8|TRBJ1-5|.
CASSHGTIEQPQHF
TGTGCCAGCAGCCACGGGACTATAGAACAGCCCCAGCATTTT
>.|18|TRBV19|TRBJ1-2|.
CASSIDLQTGTSNYGYTF
TGTGCCAGTAGTATAGATCTCCAGACAGGCACCTCTAACTATGGCTACACCTTC
>.|15|TRBV6-5|TRBJ2-5|.
CASSYSGRREETQYF
TGTGCCAGCAGTTACTCGGGGCGGAGAGAAGAGACCCAGTACTTC
>.|15|TRBV27|TRBJ1-5|TRBD1
CASSARTGFNQPQHF
TGTGCCAGCAGTGCCCGGACAGGGTTCAATCAGCCCCAGCATTTT
>.|14|TRBV13|TRBJ2-7|.
CASSQTGSSYEQYF
TGTGCCAGCAGCCAGACAGGTTCCTCCTACGAGCAGTACTTC
>.|16|TRBV13|TRBJ1-4|.
CASSLEVGGTNEKLFF
TGTGCCAGCAGCTTAGAAGTCGGGGGAACTAATGAAAAACTGTTTTTT
>.|15|TRBV19|TRBJ2-1|TRBD2
CASSIRGEYYNEQFF
TGTGCCAGTAGTATCCGGGGGGAATACTACAATGAGCAGTTCTTC
>.|16|TRBV11-2|TRBJ2-5|TRBD1
CASSLGANRGRETQYF
TGTGCCAGCAGCTTAGGCGCTAACAGGGGCCGGGAGACCCAGTACTTC
>.|14|TRBV7-9|TRBJ1-3|.
CASSFGKNGNTIYF
TGTGCCAGCAGCTTTGGCAAAAACGGAAACACCATATATTTT
>once|13|TRBV12-3/TRBV12-4|TRBJ1-5|.
CASSYGEGQPQHF
TGTGCCAGCAGTTACGGGGAAGGGCAGCCCCAGCATTTT
>.|14|TRBV27|TRBJ1-5|.
CASSSGRGNQPQHF
TGTGCCAGCAGTTCGGGGAGGGGTAATCAGCCCCAGCATTTT
>few|15|TRBV30|TRBJ2-7|.
CACGGVGQLFHEQYF
TGTGCCTGCGGGGGGGTGGGACAGCTTTTCCACGAGCAGTACTTC
>.|14|TRBV6-5|TRBJ1-3|.
CASSRLYSGNTIYF
TGTGCCAGCAGCCGGCTATACTCTGGAAACACCATATATTTT
>.|14|TRBV5-1|TRBJ1-1|TRBD1
CASSTQGAGTEAFF
TGCGCCAGCAGTACACAGGGGGCCGGTACTGAAGCTTTCTTT